Listed below are T cell receptor beta chains from one sample, sequenced in a study of PD-1 blockade in classical Hodgkin lymphoma. The repertoire was sequenced with immunoSEQ multiplex PCR; TCRdb's copy has only in-frame clones and lacks some. The sample shows about 89,000 clones, over 75% of them seen only once. The sequences come from peripheral blood mononuclear cells (PBMCs), collected before the fourth cycle of nivolumab. The receptors were sampled from a human donor with classical Hodgkin lymphoma. Both conserved end residues are part of each CDR3. Each record gives: J gene, clone size, V gene, D gene, CDR3 protein, CDR3 DNA. D genes are given only for firm matches. The size field is filled for only some rows; it gives once, few, many or a size class.

j_gene: TRBJ1-1
abundance: NA
v_gene: TRBV6-5
d_gene: NA
CDR3aa: CASSYVRVNTEAFF
CDR3nt: TGTGCCAGCAGTTACGTCAGGGTAAACACTGAAGCTTTCTTT

j_gene: TRBJ1-6
abundance: NA
v_gene: TRBV7-9
d_gene: NA
CDR3aa: CASSLQGRSPLHF
CDR3nt: TGTGCCAGCAGCTTACAGGGGCGATCACCCCTCCACTTT

j_gene: TRBJ2-1
abundance: NA
v_gene: TRBV5-6
d_gene: NA
CDR3aa: CASTGKTYNEQFF
CDR3nt: TGTGCCAGCACCGGTAAAACCTACAATGAGCAGTTCTTC

j_gene: TRBJ2-7
abundance: NA
v_gene: TRBV7-9
d_gene: TRBD1
CDR3aa: CASSLEGTARYYEQYF
CDR3nt: TGTGCCAGCAGCTTAGAAGGGACAGCGAGGTACTACGAGCAGTACTTC

j_gene: TRBJ1-3
abundance: NA
v_gene: TRBV6-5
d_gene: TRBD1
CDR3aa: CASSRGTDSGNTIYF
CDR3nt: TGTGCCAGCAGCCGCGGGACAGACTCTGGAAACACCATATATTTT

j_gene: TRBJ2-2
abundance: NA
v_gene: TRBV7-9
d_gene: NA
CDR3aa: CASSSLRGSGELFF
CDR3nt: TGTGCCAGCAGCTCCCTCAGGGGATCCGGGGAGCTGTTTTTT

j_gene: TRBJ2-6
abundance: NA
v_gene: TRBV7-8
d_gene: TRBD1
CDR3aa: CASSILQGTGISGANVLTF
CDR3nt: TGTGCCAGCAGCATTCTGCAGGGGACAGGAATTTCTGGGGCCAACGTCCTGACTTTC

j_gene: TRBJ2-7
abundance: NA
v_gene: TRBV10-3
d_gene: NA
CDR3aa: CAISELDSSYEQYF
CDR3nt: TGTGCCATCAGTGAGTTGGATTCGTCCTACGAGCAGTACTTC

j_gene: TRBJ1-2
abundance: few
v_gene: TRBV2
d_gene: TRBD1
CDR3aa: CASSGDREYGYTF
CDR3nt: TGTGCCAGCAGTGGGGACAGGGAATATGGCTACACCTTC

j_gene: TRBJ2-3
abundance: NA
v_gene: TRBV15
d_gene: NA
CDR3aa: CATSRLARSTDTQYF
CDR3nt: TGTGCCACCAGCAGACTAGCGAGAAGCACAGATACGCAGTATTTT

j_gene: TRBJ1-4
abundance: NA
v_gene: TRBV7-9
d_gene: NA
CDR3aa: CASGSGGLNEKLFF
CDR3nt: TGTGCCAGCGGGTCTGGGGGCCTTAATGAAAAACTGTTTTTT

j_gene: TRBJ2-3
abundance: NA
v_gene: TRBV19
d_gene: NA
CDR3aa: CASGLQGTVLDTQYF
CDR3nt: TGTGCCAGTGGATTGCAGGGCACTGTTTTGGATACGCAGTATTTT

j_gene: TRBJ2-3
abundance: NA
v_gene: TRBV13
d_gene: NA
CDR3aa: CASSLGGGTDTQYF
CDR3nt: TGTGCCAGCAGCTTAGGGGGGGGCACAGATACGCAGTATTTT

j_gene: TRBJ1-1
abundance: NA
v_gene: TRBV7-3
d_gene: TRBD1
CDR3aa: CASSSGTGTTEAFF
CDR3nt: TGTGCCAGCAGTTCCGGGACAGGGACCACTGAAGCTTTCTTT

j_gene: TRBJ1-5
abundance: NA
v_gene: TRBV19
d_gene: NA
CDR3aa: CASSPGGGNQPQHF
CDR3nt: TGTGCCAGTTCTCCGGGAGGGGGCAATCAGCCCCAGCATTTT

j_gene: TRBJ1-2
abundance: once
v_gene: TRBV7-9
d_gene: NA
CDR3aa: CASSLGGSYGYTF
CDR3nt: TGTGCCAGCAGCTTAGGGGGGTCCTATGGCTACACCTTC

j_gene: TRBJ2-7
abundance: NA
v_gene: TRBV19
d_gene: NA
CDR3aa: CASSIRDNPLYEQYF
CDR3nt: TGTGCCAGTAGTATCCGGGACAATCCCCTCTACGAGCAGTACTTC

j_gene: TRBJ2-7
abundance: NA
v_gene: TRBV5-1
d_gene: TRBD2
CDR3aa: CASSSSTSGSYEQYF
CDR3nt: TGCGCCAGCAGCTCCTCGACTAGCGGGTCCTACGAGCAGTACTTC

j_gene: TRBJ1-5
abundance: NA
v_gene: TRBV19
d_gene: NA
CDR3aa: CASSDLRDQPQHF
CDR3nt: TGTGCCAGTAGTGATTTACGGGATCAGCCCCAGCATTTT

j_gene: TRBJ1-4
abundance: NA
v_gene: TRBV25-1
d_gene: NA
CDR3aa: CASSGTLNEKLFF
CDR3nt: TGTGCCAGCAGTGGGACACTGAATGAAAAACTGTTTTTT

j_gene: TRBJ1-2
abundance: NA
v_gene: TRBV29-1
d_gene: NA
CDR3aa: CSVVGWDGYTF
CDR3nt: TGCAGCGTTGTCGGTTGGGATGGCTACACCTTC

j_gene: TRBJ2-7
abundance: NA
v_gene: TRBV2
d_gene: NA
CDR3aa: CASSEGEGLYEQYF
CDR3nt: TGTGCCAGCAGTGAAGGGGAAGGCCTTTACGAGCAGTACTTC

j_gene: TRBJ2-2
abundance: NA
v_gene: TRBV5-6
d_gene: NA
CDR3aa: CASSLAGALANTGELFF
CDR3nt: TGTGCCAGCAGCTTGGCCGGGGCACTGGCGAACACCGGGGAGCTGTTTTTT

j_gene: TRBJ1-1
abundance: NA
v_gene: TRBV14
d_gene: NA
CDR3aa: CASSQGVGAEAFF
CDR3nt: TGTGCCAGCAGCCAAGGAGTAGGGGCTGAAGCTTTCTTT

j_gene: TRBJ1-5
abundance: NA
v_gene: TRBV11-2
d_gene: NA
CDR3aa: CASSVGTRGNQPQHF
CDR3nt: TGTGCCAGCAGCGTGGGGACACGCGGCAATCAGCCCCAGCATTTT

j_gene: TRBJ1-2
abundance: NA
v_gene: TRBV5-6
d_gene: NA
CDR3aa: CASIPVIGAPKDYGYTF
CDR3nt: TGTGCCAGCATCCCGGTTATTGGGGCCCCGAAGGACTACGGCTACACCTTC

j_gene: TRBJ1-1
abundance: NA
v_gene: TRBV6-5
d_gene: NA
CDR3aa: CASIGEGWDTEAFF
CDR3nt: TGTGCCAGCATCGGAGAGGGATGGGACACTGAAGCTTTCTTT

j_gene: TRBJ2-4
abundance: NA
v_gene: TRBV5-1
d_gene: NA
CDR3aa: CASSLAGGLTLAKNIQYF
CDR3nt: TGCGCCAGCAGCTTGGCCGGTGGGCTTACCCTAGCCAAAAACATTCAGTACTTC

j_gene: TRBJ2-2
abundance: NA
v_gene: TRBV7-9
d_gene: NA
CDR3aa: CASSLVVGQGTGELFF
CDR3nt: TGTGCCAGCAGCTTAGTGGTTGGCCAGGGGACCGGGGAGCTGTTTTTT

j_gene: TRBJ2-6
abundance: NA
v_gene: TRBV30
d_gene: NA
CDR3aa: CAWQGAAGANVLTF
CDR3nt: TGTGCCTGGCAAGGGGCAGCTGGGGCCAACGTCCTGACTTTC

j_gene: TRBJ1-6
abundance: NA
v_gene: TRBV7-8
d_gene: NA
CDR3aa: CASSFGTGLNSPLHF
CDR3nt: TGTGCCAGCAGCTTTGGGACCGGTCTTAATTCACCCCTCCACTTT

j_gene: TRBJ2-7
abundance: NA
v_gene: TRBV5-1
d_gene: NA
CDR3aa: CASSLSGAAYHEQYF
CDR3nt: TGCGCCAGCAGCTTGTCAGGGGCGGCCTACCACGAGCAGTACTTC